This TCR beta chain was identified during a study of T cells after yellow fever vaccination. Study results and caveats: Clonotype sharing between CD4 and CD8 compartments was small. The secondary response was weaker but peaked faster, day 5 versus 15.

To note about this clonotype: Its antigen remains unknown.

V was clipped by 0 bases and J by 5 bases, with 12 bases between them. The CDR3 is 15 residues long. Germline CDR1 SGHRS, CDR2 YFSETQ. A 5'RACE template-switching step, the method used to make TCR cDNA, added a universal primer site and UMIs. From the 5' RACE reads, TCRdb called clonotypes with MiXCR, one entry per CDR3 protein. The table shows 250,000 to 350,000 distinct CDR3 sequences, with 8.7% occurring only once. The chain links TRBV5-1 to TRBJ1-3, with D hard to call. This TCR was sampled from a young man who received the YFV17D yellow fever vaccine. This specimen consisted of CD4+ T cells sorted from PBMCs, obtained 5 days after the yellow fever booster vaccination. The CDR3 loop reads CASSLGTLSRNTIYF. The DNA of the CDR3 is TGCGCCAGCAGCTTGGGGACTCTCTCGCGAAACACCATATATTTT.